The 30 T cell receptor beta chains listed next were all sequenced from one sample in a study of Ad26.COV2.S vaccination and SARS-CoV-2 variants. Treatment described: some 20 received Ad26.COV2.S at low or high dose, single or two shots; 5 received placebo; per-sample allocation not given. The samples date from day 63 after the first vaccine or placebo injection. The assay was immunoSEQ multiplex PCR, and TCRdb's table has in-frame clones only and misses some. Here the sample spans hundreds of thousands of clones, around 82% being singletons. Sequencing was performed on peripheral blood, taken in a trial of Ad26.COV2.S vaccine versus placebo. These receptor sequences come from a person aged 18 to 65 who received the Ad26.COV2.S COVID-19 vaccine or a placebo.

This chain uses TRBV28 with TRBJ2-1, with 7 nucleotides matching TRBD2. Per the germline V gene, CDR1 is MDHEN and CDR2 is SYDVKM. The CDR3 covers 13 residues. With 10 bases clipped from V and 12 bases from J, the junction kept 15 bases outside the gene matches. CDR3 DNA: TGTGCCACCCGCGCTAGCGGCCGTCCGGGGCAGTTCTTC. Translating it yields CATRASGRPGQFF.

CDR3 sequence: CASSLNGVYGYTF. The CDR3 DNA reads as TGTGCCAGCAGTTTAAACGGGGTATATGGCTACACCTTC. The chain recombines TRBV27 with TRBJ1-2; D is uncertain. The CDR3 is 13 amino acids. Germline CDR1 MNHEY, CDR2 SMNVEV (reference sequence). V was pared by 2 bases and J by 5 bases, with 9 bases between.

This rearrangement joins TRBV27 to TRBJ2-1; D is possibly TRBD1 or TRBD2 (5 bases each). From germline, CDR1 is MNHEY and CDR2 SMNVEV (reference sequence). Trimming removed 5 bases from V and 14 bases from J, with 16 bases in between. CDR3 length: 12 residues. CDR3 bases: TGTGCCAGCAGTGCCTGGCCCTTGGGGGAGTTCTTC. Its translation: CASSAWPLGEFF.

The rearrangement joins TRBV29-1 to TRBJ1-2; perhaps TRBD1 as D (5 bases). CDR3 length equals 14 residues. Deletions cut 3 bases from V and 0 bases from J, with 11 bases between. Looked up from germline, CDR1 is SQVTM and CDR2 is ANQGSEA. The CDR3, as DNA: TGCAGCGTTGACGGGGCCCTTTCTAACTATGGCTACACCTTC. Protein sequence: CSVDGALSNYGYTF.

This clone appeared a few times. This rearrangement joins TRBV7-9 to TRBJ2-2; 12 bases line up with TRBD1. The CDR3 totals 16 residues. Per germline, CDR1 SEHNR and CDR2 FQNEAQ (reference sequence). Trimming took 4 bases from V and 7 from J; bases not matched to a gene: 7. The CDR3 DNA reads as TGTGCCAGCAGCTCAAGCGGGACAGGGGGCCACGGGGAGCTGTTTTTT. Protein sequence: CASSSSGTGGHGELFF. Supplemented by reference TRBV7-9 and TRBJ2-2, the full variable domain reads DTGVSQNPRHKITKRGQNVTFRCDPISEHNRLYWYRQTLGQGPEFLTYFQNEAQLEKSRLLSDRFSAERPKGSFSTLEIQRTEQGDSAMYLCASSSSGTGGHGELFFGEGSRLTVL.

The sample holds one count of this clone. The V and J genes are TRBV4-1 and TRBJ1-1; D is possibly TRBD1 (5 bases). Trimming took 4 bases from V and 4 from J, leaving 13 bases between them. Germline lookup yields CDR1 MGHRA and CDR2 YSYEKL. The CDR3 totals 14 residues. Here the CDR3 DNA reads TGCGCCAGCAGCCGGACACCCTTGAGCACTGAAGCTTTCTTT. Its protein is CASSRTPLSTEAFF.

CDR3 DNA: TGCGCCAGCAGTGGGCAAAGGGACGGAAGCACCTTTAGAAACTATGGCTACACCTTC. Protein product: CASSGQRDGSTFRNYGYTF. The chain couples TRBV10-1 to TRBJ1-2; D is perhaps TRBD1 (5 bases). The CDR3 is 19 residues long. The germline gives CDR1 WNHNN, CDR2 SYGVQD (reference sequence). Trimming shortened V by 4 bases and J by 2 bases, and 26 bases separated the two germline ends.

This clone has a single count. The V gene is TRBV7-9, the J gene TRBJ2-5; 10 bases agree with TRBD1. V lost 5 bases to trimming and J lost 3 bases; unmatched junction nucleotides: 3. Germline CDR1 and CDR2: SEHNR and FQNEAQ (reference sequence). The CDR3 consists of 14 residues. The CDR3: CASSRDRGEETQYF. CDR3 in DNA: TGTGCCAGCAGCCGGGACAGGGGCGAAGAGACCCAGTACTTC.

About this clone: At one end, the junction sequence differs from germline, possibly due to a read error. The chain employs TRBV12-3 or TRBV12-4 and TRBJ2-3; D unclear. This CDR3 spans 11 amino acids. The CDR3 loop reads CASSLDNTQYF. CDR3 nucleotide sequence: TGTGCCAGCAGCTTAGATAATACGCAGTATTTT.

This rearrangement joins TRBV18 to TRBJ1-3; D is uncertain. The CDR3 length is 15 residues. Looked up from germline, CDR1 is KGHSH and CDR2 is LQKENI. V gave up 4 bases and J gave up 4 bases, with 14 bases separating them. The CDR3 DNA reads TGTGCCAGCTCACACCGACGGGCGGAAGGAAACACCATATATTTT. Translation gives CASSHRRAEGNTIYF.

V and J are TRBV11-3 and TRBJ2-6, with 13 bases that match TRBD2. CDR1 is SGHNT, CDR2 YENEEA, per germline. The CDR3 runs to 19 residues. The junction had 9 bases not matched to a gene; V was cut back by 5 bases and J by 2 bases. The CDR3 nucleotides read TGTGCCAGCAGCCCAGCATTAGGGACTAGCGGGACTGGGGCCAACGTCCTGACTTTC. This gives the protein CASSPALGTSGTGANVLTF.

The chain carries TRBV6-6 and TRBJ1-3; no clear D gene. Germline loops: CDR1 MNHNY, CDR2 SVGAGI (reference sequence). Deletions cut 5 bases from V and 2 bases from J, with 7 bases between. The CDR3 has 13 amino acids. The DNA for the CDR3 is TGTGCCAGCAGTGGTTCGGCTGGAAACACCATATATTTT. Its protein is CASSGSAGNTIYF.

The chain employs TRBV11-3 and TRBJ2-3; 13 bases map to TRBD2. Germline CDR1 SGHNT, CDR2 YENEEA. Trimming at V came to 2 bases and at J to 7 bases, leaving 12 bases not matched to a gene. CDR3 size: 18 residues. The DNA of the CDR3 is TGTGCCAGCAGCTTACAATACAGACTAGCGGGAGGAATATATACGCAGTATTTT. Translated, it gives CASSLQYRLAGGIYTQYF.

The chain is built from TRBV3-1 (or the pseudogene TRBV3-2) and TRBJ1-4; D is undetermined. Germline loops: CDR1 LGHDT, CDR2 YNNKEL (reference sequence). The CDR3 is made up of 15 amino acids. V was shortened by 1 base and J by 5 bases, with 11 bases between the two germline ends. The CDR3 region has the DNA TGTGCCAGCAGCCAAGTAAGAGGGCGGAATGAAAAACTGTTTTTT. Encoded protein: CASSQVRGRNEKLFF.

The rearrangement joins TRBV10-3 to TRBJ2-1; 7 nucleotides align to TRBD2. Germline lookup yields CDR1 ENHRY and CDR2 SYGVKD. Trimming took 5 bases from V and 0 from J; bases not matched to a gene: 7. CDR3 length: 16 residues. The CDR3 loop is CAISKRQRDSYNEQFF. CDR3 bases: TGTGCCATCAGTAAACGCCAGCGGGACTCCTACAATGAGCAGTTCTTC.

This chain links TRBV21-1 with TRBJ2-7; the DNA was not compared with TRBD2, the D call given in the table. TRBV21-1 is listed as a pseudogene. The CDR3 loop spans 15 amino acids. The CDR3 here is CARRGMAGESREQYF. The CDR3 region has the DNA TGTGCCAGAAGAGGGATGGCGGGAGAGAGTAGAGAGCAGTACTTC.

The V and J genes are TRBV7-6 and TRBJ2-1; 10 nucleotides match TRBD1. CDR3 length: 15 residues. Germline V CDR1 and CDR2: SGHVS, FNYEAQ. V shed 1 base, J shed 10 bases, and the junction held 7 bases outside the gene matches. The CDR3 reads CASSLGQGALAEQFF. As DNA, the CDR3 is TGTGCCAGCAGCTTAGGACAGGGGGCCCTGGCCGAGCAGTTCTTC.

The CDR3 protein is CASSYGWDGRSDTQYF. The CDR3 DNA follows: TGTGCCAGCAGCTACGGATGGGACGGGAGGTCAGATACGCAGTATTTT. The chain links TRBV7-6 to TRBJ2-3; 7 bases align to TRBD2. J lost 4 bases, V lost 4 bases, and 11 bases had no gene match. CDR1 and CDR2 from the germline V gene are SGHVS and FNYEAQ. The CDR3 spans 16 residues.

This clone has a handful of counts. The genes are TRBV6-5 and TRBJ1-1; unclear D gene. The CDR3 sequence is 12 residues long. CDR1 is MNHEY, CDR2 SVGAGI, per germline. The germline V and J ends were trimmed by 8 bases and 4 bases, with 11 bases remaining between them. The CDR3 DNA sequence: TGTGCCAGCGGGCGGTGGAGCACTGAAGCTTTCTTT. This encodes CASGRWSTEAFF.

The chain carries TRBV4-3 and TRBJ2-7, with TRBD2 matching 12 bases. J lost 5 bases, V lost 1 base, and 3 bases had no gene match. Germline loops: CDR1 LGHNA, CDR2 YSLEER. The CDR3 length is 15 residues. The CDR3 protein is CASSQASGGADEQYF. DNA for the CDR3: TGCGCCAGCAGCCAAGCTAGCGGGGGGGCCGACGAGCAGTACTTC.

This rearrangement joins TRBV5-1 to TRBJ2-7, with 9 bases lining up with TRBD1. The germline CDR1 and CDR2 sequences are SGHRS and YFSETQ. With V trimmed by 0 bases and J by 7 bases, 5 bases remained unmatched. This CDR3 has 14 residues. In DNA form, the CDR3 reads TGCGCCAGCAGCTTGGTTAACAGGGGGCGGGAGCAGTACTTC. This codes for CASSLVNRGREQYF.

The CDR3 loop reads CASSVWGTEETQYF. The DNA of the CDR3 is TGTGCCAGCAGCGTATGGGGGACGGAGGAGACCCAGTACTTC. The rearrangement uses TRBV9 and TRBJ2-5; D assignment may be TRBD1 or TRBD2 (5 bases each). V gave up 1 base and J gave up 5 bases, with 12 bases separating them. CDR3 size: 14 residues. CDR1 is SGDLS, CDR2 YYNGEE, per germline.

The rearrangement links TRBV2 to TRBJ2-7, with 11 bases identical to TRBD2. The CDR3 runs to 14 residues. From germline, CDR1 is SNHLY and CDR2 FYNNEI. Losses at the gene ends were 4 bases for V and 4 bases for J; bases not matched to a gene: 3. CDR3 coding DNA: TGTGCCAGCAGTGCACTAGCGGGGGTTTACGAGCAGTACTTC. Protein product: CASSALAGVYEQYF.

V gene TRBV7-8 combines with J gene TRBJ1-5; the D gene is possibly TRBD1 (6 bases). In germline, CDR1 is SGHVS, CDR2 FQNEAQ. This CDR3 has 16 amino acids. Trimming shortened V by 2 bases and J by 5 bases, and 16 bases separated the two germline ends. CDR3 coding DNA: TGTGCCAGCAGCTTACTTGGCGGGTCAGGGGATCAGCCCCAGCATTTT. Encoded protein: CASSLLGGSGDQPQHF. Full variable domain (rest looked up from reference TRBV7-8 and TRBJ1-5): GAGVSQSPRYKVAKRGQDVALRCDPISGHVSLFWYQQALGQGPEFLTYFQNEAQLDKSGLPSDRFFAERPEGSVSTLKIQRTQQEDSAVYLCASSLLGGSGDQPQHFGDGTRLSIL.

The V call is TRBV14, the J call TRBJ2-1; D unresolved. V shed 3 bases and J shed 4 bases, with 7 bases lying between them. The CDR3 has 13 residues. Germline lookup yields CDR1 SGHDN and CDR2 FVKESK. CDR3 sequence: CASSQTRYNEQFF. The CDR3 region has the DNA TGTGCCAGCAGCCAGACAAGGTACAATGAGCAGTTCTTC.

The chain joins TRBV4-1 to TRBJ1-2; D is ambiguous. Germline V gene sequence: CDR1 MGHRA, CDR2 YSYEKL. This CDR3 comprises 16 residues. Between the trimmed V and J ends, which lost 0 bases and 4 bases, there was a span of 15 bases. The CDR3 sequence: CASSQDDFIGVYGYTF. The DNA for the CDR3 is TGCGCCAGCAGCCAAGATGACTTTATCGGCGTCTATGGCTACACCTTC.

The chain recombines TRBV27 with TRBJ1-1, with D uncertain. This CDR3 has 14 amino acids. Trimming took off 7 bases at V and 2 bases at J, with 14 bases between the two ends. The germline gives CDR1 MNHEY, CDR2 SMNVEV (reference sequence). The CDR3 DNA is TGTGCCAGCAAGATCGGCCGGAGCAACACTGAAGCTTTCTTT. Its protein is CASKIGRSNTEAFF.

V and J are TRBV18 and TRBJ1-5; 9 positions agree with TRBD1. Germline trimming cut 2 bases from V and 6 bases from J; bases unmatched to any gene: 5. CDR1 KGHSH and CDR2 LQKENI come from the germline V gene. This CDR3 has 15 amino acids. Here the CDR3 DNA reads TGTGCCAGCTCACCAGTGACAGGGGGTGCTCAGCCCCAGCATTTT. Translated, it gives CASSPVTGGAQPQHF.

V is TRBV5-1 and J is TRBJ2-1; the match to TRBD2 covers 7 bases. V shed 3 bases, J shed 15 bases, and the junction held 12 bases outside the gene matches. The germline CDR1 and CDR2 sequences are SGHRS and YFSETQ. The CDR3 sequence is 13 residues long. CDR3 amino acids: CASSSERGRALFF. The CDR3 DNA follows: TGCGCCAGCAGCTCAGAGCGGGGTCGTGCCCTGTTCTTC.

This clone has only one observation. The CDR3 reads CASRPGTADLTATNEKLFF. DNA for the CDR3: TGTGCCAGTAGGCCCGGGACGGCGGATCTCACGGCAACTAATGAAAAACTGTTTTTT. The rearrangement uses TRBV19 and TRBJ1-4; D may be TRBD1 (5 bases). The CDR3 contains 19 residues. V was cut by 6 bases and J by 0 bases, with 23 bases left in between. Per germline, CDR1 LNHDA and CDR2 SQIVND (reference sequence).